The entry that follows covers one T cell receptor beta chain sequence. Its antigen is undetermined. CD45RO-negative, CCR7-selected cells formed the naive CD8 fraction, which excluded terminally differentiated effector memory CD45RA+ cells. This sample was taken from a study of shared clonotypes between healthy human individuals. General study findings and limits: The study generally estimated greater richness for naive than memory subsets.

The CDR3 is made up of 15 amino acids. The germline CDR1 and CDR2 sequences are SGDLS and YYNGEE. After removal of 0 bases from V and 3 bases from J, the junction contained 3 bases not matched to a gene. Produced via immunoSEQ multiplex PCR; TCRdb's table is partial and in-frame only. The sample has some 2.1 million clones, about 95% seen once; the top ten hold around 1.1%. Material for sequencing was naive CD8+ T cells sorted from blood. The rearrangement uses TRBV9 and TRBJ2-7; 10 bases are a match to TRBD1. The source is a man aged 18 to 35 in good health. CDR3 DNA: TGTGCCAGCAGCGTAGGAGGGACAGGGGACTACGAGCAGTACTTC. This encodes CASSVGGTGDYEQYF.